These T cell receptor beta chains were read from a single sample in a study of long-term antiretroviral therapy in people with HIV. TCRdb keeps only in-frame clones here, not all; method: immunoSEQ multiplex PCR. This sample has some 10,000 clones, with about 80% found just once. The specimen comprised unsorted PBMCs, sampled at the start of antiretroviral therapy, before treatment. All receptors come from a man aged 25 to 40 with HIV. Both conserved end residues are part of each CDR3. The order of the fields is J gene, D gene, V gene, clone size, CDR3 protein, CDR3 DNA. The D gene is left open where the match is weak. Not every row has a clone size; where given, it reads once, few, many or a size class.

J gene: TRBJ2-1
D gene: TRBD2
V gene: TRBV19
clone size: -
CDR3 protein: CASSRGLAGLGSYNEQFF
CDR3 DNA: TGTGCCAGTAGCAGAGGACTAGCGGGTCTTGGATCCTACAATGAGCAGTTCTTC

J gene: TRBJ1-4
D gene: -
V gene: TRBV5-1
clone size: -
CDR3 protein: CASSLLGLNEKLFF
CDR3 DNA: TGCGCCAGCAGCTTGTTGGGACTTAATGAAAAACTGTTTTTT

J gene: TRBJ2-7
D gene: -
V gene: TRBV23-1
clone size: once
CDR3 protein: CASKMTEVAHEQYF
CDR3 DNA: TGCGCCAGCAAGATGACAGAGGTGGCCCACGAGCAGTACTTC

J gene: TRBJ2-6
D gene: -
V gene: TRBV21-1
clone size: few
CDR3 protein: CASRGGHPLGGANVLTF
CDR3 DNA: TGTGCCAGCAGGGGGGGGCACCCCTTGGGGGGGGCCAACGTCCTGACTTTC

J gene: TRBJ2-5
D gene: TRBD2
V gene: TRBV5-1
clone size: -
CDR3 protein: CASSGTSNQETQYF
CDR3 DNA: TGCGCCAGCAGCGGGACTAGTAATCAAGAGACCCAGTACTTC

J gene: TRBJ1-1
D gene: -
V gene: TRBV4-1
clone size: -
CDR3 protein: CASTYRGLGTEAFF
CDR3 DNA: TGCGCCAGCACCTACAGAGGGCTTGGGACTGAAGCTTTCTTT

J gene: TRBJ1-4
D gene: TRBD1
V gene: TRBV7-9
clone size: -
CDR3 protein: CASSQALTGQTNEKLFF
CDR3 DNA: TGTGCCAGCAGCCAAGCTTTAACGGGACAGACTAATGAAAAACTGTTTTTT

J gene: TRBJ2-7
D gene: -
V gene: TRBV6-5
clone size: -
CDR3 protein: CASSSLYEQYF
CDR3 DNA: TGTGCCAGCAGTTCCCTTTACGAGCAGTACTTC

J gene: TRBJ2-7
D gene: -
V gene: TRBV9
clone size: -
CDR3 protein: CASSPRGGSSYEQYF
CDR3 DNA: TGTGCCAGCAGCCCCCGAGGGGGGTCCTCCTACGAGCAGTACTTC

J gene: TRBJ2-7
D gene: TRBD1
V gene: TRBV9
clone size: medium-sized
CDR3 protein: CASSPQGQGFYEQYF
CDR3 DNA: TGTGCCAGCAGCCCACAGGGACAGGGATTCTACGAGCAGTACTTC

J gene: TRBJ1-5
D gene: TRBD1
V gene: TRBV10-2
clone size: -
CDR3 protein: CASSVSGGVYQPQHF
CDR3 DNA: TGCGCCAGCAGTGTCTCAGGGGGAGTGTATCAGCCCCAGCATTTT

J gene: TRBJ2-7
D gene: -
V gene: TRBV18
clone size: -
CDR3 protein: CASSPPLGQNYEQYF
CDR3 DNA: TGTGCCAGCTCACCACCGTTAGGACAGAACTACGAGCAGTACTTC

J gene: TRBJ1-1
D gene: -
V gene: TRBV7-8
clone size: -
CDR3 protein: CASSARSLGGTEAFF
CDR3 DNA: TGTGCCAGCAGCGCCCGTAGCCTGGGGGGAACTGAAGCTTTCTTT

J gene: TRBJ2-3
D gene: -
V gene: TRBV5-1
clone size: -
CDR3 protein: CASSFGHNTDTQYF
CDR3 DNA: TGCGCCAGCAGCTTTGGACACAACACAGATACGCAGTATTTT

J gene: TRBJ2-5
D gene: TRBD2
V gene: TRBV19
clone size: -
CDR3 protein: CASSIAPSGGAGLETQYF
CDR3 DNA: TGTGCCAGTAGTATAGCCCCCAGCGGGGGGGCTGGACTGGAGACCCAGTACTTC

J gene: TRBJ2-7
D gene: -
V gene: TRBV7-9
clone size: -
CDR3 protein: CASSHEGGEQYF
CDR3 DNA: TGTGCCAGCAGCCATGAGGGGGGCGAGCAGTACTTC

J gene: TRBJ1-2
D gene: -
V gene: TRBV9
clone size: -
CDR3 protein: CASKSGVGYGYTF
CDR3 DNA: TGTGCCAGCAAGTCGGGGGTTGGCTATGGCTACACCTTC

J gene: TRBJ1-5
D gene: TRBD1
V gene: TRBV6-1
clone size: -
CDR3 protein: CASSEAWQGGPQHF
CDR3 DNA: TGTGCCAGCAGTGAAGCCTGGCAGGGGGGACCCCAGCATTTT

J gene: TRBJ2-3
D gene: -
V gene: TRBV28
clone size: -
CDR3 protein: CASSLGVTDTQYF
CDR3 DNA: TGTGCCAGCAGTTTAGGGGTTACAGATACGCAGTATTTT

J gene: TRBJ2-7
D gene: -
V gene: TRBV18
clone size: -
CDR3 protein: CASSPEWWGSNYEQYF
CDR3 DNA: TGTGCCAGCTCACCGGAATGGTGGGGGTCTAACTACGAGCAGTACTTC

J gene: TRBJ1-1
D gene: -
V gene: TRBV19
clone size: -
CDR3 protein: CASHRDRNLNTEAFF
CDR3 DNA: TGTGCCAGCCATCGAGACAGGAACCTGAACACTGAAGCTTTCTTT

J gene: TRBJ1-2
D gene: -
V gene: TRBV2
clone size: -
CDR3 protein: CASIGTDKDGYTF
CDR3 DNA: TGTGCCAGCATTGGTACTGATAAGGATGGCTACACCTTC

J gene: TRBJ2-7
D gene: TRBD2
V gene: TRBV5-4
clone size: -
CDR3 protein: CASSGPGSGGAGEQYF
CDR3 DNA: TGTGCCAGCAGCGGACCAGGTAGCGGGGGGGCTGGCGAGCAGTACTTC

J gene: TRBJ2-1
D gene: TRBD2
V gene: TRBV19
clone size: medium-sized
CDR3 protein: CASSPSGSYNEQFF
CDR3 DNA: TGTGCCAGTAGTCCTAGCGGCTCTTACAATGAGCAGTTCTTC

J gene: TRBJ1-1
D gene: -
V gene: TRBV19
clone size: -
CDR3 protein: CASSIWTEITEAFF
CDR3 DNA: TGTGCCAGTAGTATCTGGACCGAGATCACTGAAGCTTTCTTT

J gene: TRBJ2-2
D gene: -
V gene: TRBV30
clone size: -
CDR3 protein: CAWSLQGYTGELFF
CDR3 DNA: TGTGCCTGGAGTCTTCAGGGATACACCGGGGAGCTGTTTTTT

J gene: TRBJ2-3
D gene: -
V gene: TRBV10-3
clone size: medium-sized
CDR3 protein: CAISSQMGGSTDTQYF
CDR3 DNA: TGTGCCATCAGTAGCCAAATGGGCGGGAGCACAGATACGCAGTATTTT

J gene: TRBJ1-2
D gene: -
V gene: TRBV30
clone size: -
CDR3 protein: CAWSQFTRGGFGYTF
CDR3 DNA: TGTGCCTGGAGTCAGTTTACGCGGGGAGGGTTTGGCTACACCTTC

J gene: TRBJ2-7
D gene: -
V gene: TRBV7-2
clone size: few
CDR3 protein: CASSLGASSYEQYF
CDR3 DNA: TGTGCCAGCAGCTTGGGGGCATCGTCCTACGAGCAGTACTTC

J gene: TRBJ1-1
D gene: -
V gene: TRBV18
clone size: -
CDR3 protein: CASSWSAGANTEAFF
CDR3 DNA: TGTGCCAGCTCATGGTCCGCAGGCGCTAACACTGAAGCTTTCTTT

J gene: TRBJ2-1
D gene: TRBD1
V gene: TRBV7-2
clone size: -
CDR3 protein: CASSLAAGQGNEQFF
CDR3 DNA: TGTGCCAGCAGCTTAGCGGCGGGACAGGGCAATGAGCAGTTCTTC

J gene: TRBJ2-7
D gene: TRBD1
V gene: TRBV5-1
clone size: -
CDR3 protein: CASSTGLAYEQYF
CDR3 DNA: TGCGCCAGCTCGACAGGGTTGGCCTACGAGCAGTACTTC

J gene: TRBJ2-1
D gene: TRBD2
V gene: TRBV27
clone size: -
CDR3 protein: CACSLLAGTNEQFF
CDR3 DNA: TGTGCCTGCTCCCTACTAGCGGGGACCAATGAGCAGTTCTTC